Listed below are T cell receptor beta chains from one sample, sequenced in a study of blood T cell repertoires in COVID-19. Sequenced by immunoSEQ multiplex PCR; TCRdb stores in-frame clones only, minus some. The sample includes 130,000 to 150,000 clones, 88% seen only once; the top ten take less than 2%. The sample consisted of peripheral blood. These receptors were collected from a man in his 70s with acute or convalescent COVID-19. Both conserved end residues are part of each CDR3. The order of the fields is V gene, CDR3 length, D gene, clone size, J gene, CDR3 protein, CDR3 DNA. D genes are given only for firm matches. Expanded clones get a size class; other rows say once, few or many, or leave the size out.

>TRBV5-1|18|TRBD2|-|TRBJ2-5
CASSLRLGTSGSFKTQYF
TGCGCCAGCAGCCTGAGACTTGGGACTAGCGGGAGTTTTAAGACCCAGTACTTC
>TRBV29-1|14|TRBD2|once|TRBJ2-1
CSVITSGEYNEQFF
TGCAGCGTTATCACAAGCGGGGAATACAATGAGCAGTTCTTC
>TRBV19|15|TRBD2|-|TRBJ2-3
CASSRASGGTDTQYF
TGTGCCAGTAGTAGGGCTAGCGGGGGGACAGATACGCAGTATTTT
>TRBV4-2|16|-|-|TRBJ2-6
CASSQESYSGANVLTF
TGTGCCAGCAGCCAAGAATCCTACTCTGGGGCCAACGTCCTGACTTTC
>TRBV7-8|15|TRBD1|-|TRBJ1-6
CASSLQTGWDSPLHF
TGTGCCAGCAGCTTGCAGACAGGGTGGGATTCACCCCTCCACTTT
>TRBV1|24|-|-|TRBJ2-2
CTSSQPGTGGCHLGGKANTGELFF
TGCACCAGCAGCCAACCAGGGACAGGGGGCTGCCACTTGGGGGGAAAAGCGAACACCGGGGAGCTGTTTTTT
>TRBV7-6|16|TRBD2|-|TRBJ2-3
CASSLELAGLIDTQYF
TGTGCCAGCAGCTTAGAGTTAGCGGGGTTAATAGATACGCAGTATTTT
>TRBV7-2|19|TRBD2|-|TRBJ2-1
CASSLVRLGGGPIGNEQFF
TGTGCCAGCAGCTTAGTGAGGCTCGGGGGAGGGCCCATCGGCAATGAGCAGTTCTTC
>TRBV5-1|17|-|-|TRBJ2-3
CASSQGGGSGDSDTQYF
TGCGCCAGCAGCCAAGGGGGCGGTAGCGGGGACTCAGATACGCAGTATTTT
>TRBV5-1|14|-|-|TRBJ2-7
CASSFLSGYYEQYF
TGCGCCAGCAGCTTTCTCTCAGGGTATTACGAGCAGTACTTC
>TRBV3-1/TRBV3-2|12|-|-|TRBJ2-7
CASSQVSGEQYF
TGTGCCAGCAGCCAAGTTTCAGGGGAGCAGTACTTC
>TRBV4-2|14|-|-|TRBJ1-2
CASSQDNGAGGYTF
TGTGCCAGCAGCCAAGATAACGGGGCGGGAGGCTACACCTTC
>TRBV6-1|11|-|-|TRBJ2-5
CASSERGRGNF
TGTGCCAGCAGTGAACGCGGTAGAGGGAACTTC
>TRBV5-8|16|TRBD1|-|TRBJ2-5
CASSLSLDRGAETQYF
TGTGCCAGCAGCTTGTCCTTGGACAGGGGAGCGGAGACCCAGTACTTC
>TRBV7-2|16|-|-|TRBJ1-1
CASSLAHGLPNTEAFF
TGTGCCAGCAGCTTAGCTCACGGGTTACCAAACACTGAAGCTTTCTTT
>TRBV7-2|14|TRBD2|-|TRBJ2-5
CASSLAGRQETQYF
TGTGCCAGCAGCTTAGCCGGGAGGCAAGAGACCCAGTACTTC
>TRBV19|12|-|-|TRBJ2-1
CASRGAGDEQFF
TGTGCCAGTAGGGGGGCAGGGGATGAGCAGTTCTTC
>TRBV7-9|15|TRBD1|few|TRBJ1-6
CASSLRTGGNSPLHF
TGTGCCAGCAGCCTGAGGACAGGAGGGAATTCACCCCTCCACTTT
>TRBV28|15|-|few|TRBJ2-3
CASSSPQGGKDTQYF
TGTGCCAGCAGTTCCCCACAAGGGGGTAAAGATACGCAGTATTTT
>TRBV5-1|15|TRBD2|-|TRBJ2-3
CASSLVLAESDTQYF
TGCGCCAGCAGCTTGGTTCTAGCGGAATCAGATACGCAGTATTTT
>TRBV5-1|14|TRBD1|-|TRBJ2-2
CASGQGANTGELFF
TGCGCCAGCGGACAGGGGGCTAACACCGGGGAGCTGTTTTTT
>TRBV11-2|15|TRBD2|few|TRBJ2-7
CASSSIAGGPGEQYF
TGTGCCAGCAGCTCCATAGCGGGAGGGCCTGGCGAGCAGTACTTC
>TRBV29-1|15|TRBD1|-|TRBJ2-7
CSVVTVGQGQGEQYF
TGCAGCGTTGTGACTGTGGGACAGGGGCAAGGAGAGCAGTACTTC
>TRBV6-5|15|TRBD1|-|TRBJ2-7
CASSYSTGLGIEQYF
TGTGCCAGCAGTTACTCGACAGGGCTTGGTATCGAGCAGTACTTC
>TRBV7-2|16|TRBD1|once|TRBJ1-5
CASSARGRGSNQPQHF
TGTGCCAGCAGCGCTAGGGGGCGCGGGAGCAATCAGCCCCAGCATTTT
>TRBV7-2|14|-|-|TRBJ1-2
CASSRGQSAYGYTF
TGTGCCAGCAGTCGAGGACAAAGCGCCTATGGCTACACCTTC
>TRBV6-5|15|TRBD2|-|TRBJ2-7
CAIPGGGTGEREQYF
TGTGCCATCCCAGGCGGGGGGACCGGCGAGCGAGAGCAGTACTTC
>TRBV30|14|TRBD2|-|TRBJ2-5
CASQVAGGRQTQYF
TGTGCCAGTCAAGTCGCGGGAGGTAGACAGACCCAGTACTTC
>TRBV5-6|15|TRBD1|-|TRBJ1-5
CASSSDRGIGQPQHF
TGTGCCAGCAGCTCGGACAGGGGGATCGGTCAGCCCCAGCATTTT
>TRBV11-3|15|-|-|TRBJ1-1
CASSLGYGENTEAFF
TGTGCCAGCAGCTTAGGGTACGGGGAGAACACTGAAGCTTTCTTT
>TRBV12-3/TRBV12-4|13|-|-|TRBJ1-1
CASSLGQNTEAFF
TGTGCCAGCAGTCTCGGACAGAACACTGAAGCTTTCTTT
>TRBV30|12|-|-|TRBJ1-6
CAWSVWEAPLHF
TGTGCCTGGAGTGTATGGGAGGCACCCCTCCACTTT
>TRBV3-1/TRBV3-2|16|-|-|TRBJ1-1
CASSQETPGWNTEAFF
TGTGCCAGCAGCCAAGAAACTCCAGGGTGGAACACTGAAGCTTTCTTT
>TRBV10-1|13|-|-|TRBJ1-1
CASSRQRLDEAFF
TGCGCCAGCAGTAGACAAAGATTGGATGAAGCTTTCTTT
>TRBV24-1|13|-|-|TRBJ2-3
CATSMGAIDTQYF
TGTGCCACCAGTATGGGGGCGATAGATACGCAGTATTTT
>TRBV4-2|14|TRBD1|-|TRBJ2-7
CASSRGQGTYEQYF
TGTGCCAGCAGCCGGGGACAGGGCACCTACGAGCAGTACTTC
>TRBV5-1|17|-|-|TRBJ2-1
CASSLGLGAGPYNEQFF
TGCGCCAGCAGCTTGGGGCTTGGGGCGGGACCCTACAATGAGCAGTTCTTC
>TRBV11-2|16|-|-|TRBJ1-4
CASSFEGAPTNEKLFF
TGTGCCAGCAGCTTTGAAGGGGCTCCAACTAATGAAAAACTGTTTTTT
>TRBV4-1|16|TRBD1|-|TRBJ2-7
CASSPIPGQGSYEQYF
TGCGCCAGCAGCCCCATTCCGGGACAGGGCTCCTACGAGCAGTACTTC
>TRBV5-5|16|-|-|TRBJ1-3
CASSLWGRQGEDTIYF
TGTGCCAGCAGCTTGTGGGGGAGGCAGGGTGAGGACACCATATATTTT
>TRBV19|16|-|-|TRBJ1-5
CASSIGVGRENQPQHF
TGTGCCAGTAGTATAGGGGTCGGACGGGAAAATCAGCCCCAGCATTTT
>TRBV7-2|15|-|-|TRBJ2-1
CASSLLEGSYNEQFF
TGTGCCAGCAGCTTGCTCGAGGGCTCCTACAATGAGCAGTTCTTC
>TRBV28|13|-|-|TRBJ2-7
CASRLGGGDEQYF
TGTGCCAGCAGGTTGGGTGGAGGGGACGAGCAGTACTTC
>TRBV28|16|TRBD1|-|TRBJ1-4
CASSLALQGANEKLFF
TGTGCCAGCAGTTTGGCCTTACAGGGGGCTAATGAAAAACTGTTTTTT
>TRBV6-6|15|-|-|TRBJ2-2
CASSYSKPDTGELFF
TGTGCCAGCAGTTACTCGAAGCCGGACACCGGGGAGCTGTTTTTT
>TRBV19|15|-|-|TRBJ2-7
CASSLGLYQGYEQYF
TGTGCCAGTAGTCTCGGTTTATACCAGGGGTACGAGCAGTACTTC
>TRBV11-2|17|TRBD1|-|TRBJ2-2
CASSLVAGQGNTGELFF
TGTGCCAGCAGCTTAGTTGCGGGACAGGGTAACACCGGGGAGCTGTTTTTT
>TRBV6-2/TRBV6-3|15|-|-|TRBJ2-5
CASSYSSQGSETQYF
TGTGCCAGCAGTTACTCGAGTCAGGGGTCGGAGACCCAGTACTTC
>TRBV3-1/TRBV3-2|13|-|-|TRBJ1-1
CASSPLRGTEAFF
TGTGCCAGCAGCCCTCTCCGGGGAACTGAAGCTTTCTTT
>TRBV11-3|13|TRBD1|-|TRBJ2-1
CASSSGQANEQFF
TGTGCCAGCAGCTCGGGACAGGCCAATGAGCAGTTCTTC
>TRBV7-3|15|-|-|TRBJ2-2
CASSLTTSYTGELFF
TGTGCCAGCAGCTTAACAACTAGCTACACCGGGGAGCTGTTTTTT